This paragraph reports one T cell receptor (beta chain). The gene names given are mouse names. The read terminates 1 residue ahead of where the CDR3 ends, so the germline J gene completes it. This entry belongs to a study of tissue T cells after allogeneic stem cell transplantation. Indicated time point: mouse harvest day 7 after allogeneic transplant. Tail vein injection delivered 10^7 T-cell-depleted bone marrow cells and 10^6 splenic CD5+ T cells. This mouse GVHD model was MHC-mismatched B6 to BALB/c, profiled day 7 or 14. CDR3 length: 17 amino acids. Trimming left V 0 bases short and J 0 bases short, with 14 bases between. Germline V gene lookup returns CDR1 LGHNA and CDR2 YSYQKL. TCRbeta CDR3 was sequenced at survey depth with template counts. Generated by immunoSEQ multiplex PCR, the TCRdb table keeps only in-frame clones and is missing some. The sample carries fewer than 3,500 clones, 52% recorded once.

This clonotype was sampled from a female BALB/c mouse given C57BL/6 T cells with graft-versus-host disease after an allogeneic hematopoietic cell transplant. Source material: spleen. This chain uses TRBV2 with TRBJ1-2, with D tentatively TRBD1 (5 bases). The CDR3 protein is CASSQDEDIHANSDYTF. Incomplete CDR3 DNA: TGTGCCAGCAGCCAAGATGAGGACATACATGCAAACTCCGACTACACC.